Listed below are T cell receptor beta chains from one sample, sequenced in a study of cytomegalovirus exposure and HLA in healthy donors. Sequencing was performed with immunoSEQ multiplex PCR; in TCRdb, only in-frame clones are kept and a portion is missing. This listing includes some 71,000 clones. The sequencing sample was made of PBMCs. These TCRs come from a woman between 25 and 40 years old in good health and CMV-seronegative. Both conserved end residues are part of each CDR3. D genes are given only for firm matches.

V gene: TRBV27; J gene: TRBJ2-5; D gene: TRBD2; CDR3 protein: CASSLWTSGGETQYF; CDR3 DNA: TGTGCCAGCAGCCTCTGGACTAGCGGGGGGGAGACCCAGTACTTC
V gene: TRBV6-1; J gene: TRBJ2-7; D gene: TRBD1; CDR3 protein: CASSGTGHYEQYF; CDR3 DNA: TGTGCCAGCAGCGGGACAGGGCACTACGAGCAGTACTTC
V gene: TRBV13; J gene: TRBJ2-1; D gene: .; CDR3 protein: CASSLEGTSNNEQFF; CDR3 DNA: TGTGCCAGCAGCTTAGAGGGTACTAGTAACAATGAGCAGTTCTTC
V gene: TRBV5-1; J gene: TRBJ2-7; D gene: .; CDR3 protein: CASSEGGYEQYF; CDR3 DNA: TGCGCCAGCAGCGAAGGGGGCTACGAGCAGTACTTC
V gene: TRBV7-9; J gene: TRBJ1-1; D gene: .; CDR3 protein: CASSGRTVLNTEAFF; CDR3 DNA: TGTGCCAGCAGCGGGCGGACAGTCTTGAACACTGAAGCTTTCTTT
V gene: TRBV6-6; J gene: TRBJ2-5; D gene: .; CDR3 protein: CASSTGETQYF; CDR3 DNA: TGTGCCAGCAGCACTGGAGAGACCCAGTACTTC
V gene: TRBV5-1; J gene: TRBJ2-3; D gene: .; CDR3 protein: CASSPGVGGYGTDTQYF; CDR3 DNA: TGCGCCAGCAGCCCTGGGGTTGGGGGGTACGGCACAGATACGCAGTATTTT
V gene: TRBV18; J gene: TRBJ2-3; D gene: .; CDR3 protein: CASSPLSGDTQYF; CDR3 DNA: TGTGCCAGCTCACCACTGTCTGGCGATACGCAGTATTTT
V gene: TRBV5-4; J gene: TRBJ2-5; D gene: TRBD2; CDR3 protein: CASSPGLAGETQYF; CDR3 DNA: TGTGCCAGCAGCCCCGGACTAGCGGGAGAGACCCAGTACTTC
V gene: TRBV10-3; J gene: TRBJ2-2; D gene: .; CDR3 protein: CAISYRENTGELFF; CDR3 DNA: TGTGCCATCAGTTACAGGGAGAACACCGGGGAGCTGTTTTTT
V gene: TRBV19; J gene: TRBJ1-4; D gene: .; CDR3 protein: CASSISWRQINEKLFF; CDR3 DNA: TGTGCCAGTAGTATCAGTTGGCGGCAGATTAATGAAAAACTGTTTTTT
V gene: TRBV7-2; J gene: TRBJ1-5; D gene: TRBD1; CDR3 protein: CASSSGGYQNQPQHF; CDR3 DNA: TGTGCCAGCAGCTCAGGGGGATATCAAAATCAGCCCCAGCATTTT
V gene: TRBV28; J gene: TRBJ2-7; D gene: TRBD2; CDR3 protein: CASSLTRLAVYEQYF; CDR3 DNA: TGTGCCAGCAGTTTAACCCGACTAGCGGTCTACGAGCAGTACTTC
V gene: TRBV6-1; J gene: TRBJ1-1; D gene: .; CDR3 protein: CASSEYGGLANTEAFF; CDR3 DNA: TGTGCCAGCAGTGAATATGGGGGCCTCGCGAACACTGAAGCTTTCTTT
V gene: TRBV28; J gene: TRBJ2-7; D gene: .; CDR3 protein: CASTPPPGNEQYF; CDR3 DNA: TGTGCCAGCACCCCTCCCCCAGGGAACGAGCAGTACTTC
V gene: TRBV2; J gene: TRBJ1-1; D gene: .; CDR3 protein: CASSTLGGTEAFF; CDR3 DNA: TGTGCCAGCAGTACTTTAGGGGGCACTGAAGCTTTCTTT
V gene: TRBV28; J gene: TRBJ2-7; D gene: .; CDR3 protein: CASTTRGEQYF; CDR3 DNA: TGTGCCAGCACCACTCGGGGAGAGCAGTACTTC
V gene: TRBV5-1; J gene: TRBJ2-3; D gene: TRBD1; CDR3 protein: CASSFSGTGGADTQYF; CDR3 DNA: TGCGCCAGCAGCTTTTCCGGGACAGGGGGCGCAGATACGCAGTATTTT
V gene: TRBV28; J gene: TRBJ2-5; D gene: TRBD2; CDR3 protein: CASSLSGRGETQYF; CDR3 DNA: TGTGCCAGCAGTTTAAGCGGGAGGGGGGAGACCCAGTACTTC
V gene: TRBV7-9; J gene: TRBJ1-1; D gene: .; CDR3 protein: CASSFTGKNTEAFF; CDR3 DNA: TGTGCCAGCAGCTTTACCGGGAAAAACACTGAAGCTTTCTTT
V gene: TRBV4-3; J gene: TRBJ2-5; D gene: TRBD2; CDR3 protein: CASSQERGGQETQYF; CDR3 DNA: TGCGCCAGCAGCCAAGAGCGGGGGGGCCAAGAGACCCAGTACTTC
V gene: TRBV19; J gene: TRBJ2-5; D gene: .; CDR3 protein: CASSIEGGETQYF; CDR3 DNA: TGTGCCAGTAGTATAGAGGGAGGAGAGACCCAGTACTTC
V gene: TRBV6-6; J gene: TRBJ1-2; D gene: TRBD1; CDR3 protein: CASSRTGEDYGYTF; CDR3 DNA: TGTGCCAGCAGCCGGACAGGGGAGGACTATGGCTACACCTTC
V gene: TRBV5-1; J gene: TRBJ2-7; D gene: .; CDR3 protein: CASSLWTEQYEQYF; CDR3 DNA: TGCGCCAGCAGCTTGTGGACAGAACAATACGAGCAGTACTTC
V gene: TRBV10-2; J gene: TRBJ1-5; D gene: .; CDR3 protein: CASGGQWFGLDQPQHF; CDR3 DNA: TGCGCCAGCGGAGGACAGTGGTTTGGTTTGGATCAGCCCCAGCATTTT
V gene: TRBV19; J gene: TRBJ1-1; D gene: TRBD1; CDR3 protein: CASSRAGQDEAFF; CDR3 DNA: TGTGCCAGTAGTAGAGCGGGACAGGATGAAGCTTTCTTT
V gene: TRBV2; J gene: TRBJ1-2; D gene: .; CDR3 protein: CASREDSNYGYTF; CDR3 DNA: TGTGCCAGCAGGGAGGACAGTAACTATGGCTACACCTTC
V gene: TRBV4-1; J gene: TRBJ2-1; D gene: .; CDR3 protein: CASSWRSSSYNEQFF; CDR3 DNA: TGCGCCAGCAGCTGGCGGAGTAGCTCCTACAATGAGCAGTTCTTC
V gene: TRBV7-9; J gene: TRBJ1-4; D gene: TRBD1; CDR3 protein: CASSLGQGGEKLFF; CDR3 DNA: TGTGCCAGCAGCTTGGGACAGGGAGGTGAAAAACTGTTTTTT
V gene: TRBV30; J gene: TRBJ1-1; D gene: .; CDR3 protein: CAWSPRYFGPHMNTEAFF; CDR3 DNA: TGTGCCTGGAGTCCCAGGTATTTTGGTCCCCACATGAACACTGAAGCTTTCTTT
V gene: TRBV28; J gene: TRBJ1-1; D gene: TRBD1; CDR3 protein: CASSPHRGGTEAFF; CDR3 DNA: TGTGCCAGCAGTCCGCACAGGGGGGGTACTGAAGCTTTCTTT
V gene: TRBV5-1; J gene: TRBJ1-5; D gene: .; CDR3 protein: CASSPDSGSNQPQHF; CDR3 DNA: TGCGCCAGCAGCCCCGACAGTGGCTCGAATCAGCCCCAGCATTTT
V gene: TRBV29-1; J gene: TRBJ2-3; D gene: .; CDR3 protein: CSVEELGDTQYF; CDR3 DNA: TGCAGCGTTGAAGAGCTAGGAGATACGCAGTATTTT
V gene: TRBV18; J gene: TRBJ2-2; D gene: .; CDR3 protein: CASSPKAAGELFF; CDR3 DNA: TGTGCCAGCTCACCGAAGGCGGCCGGGGAGCTGTTTTTT
V gene: TRBV30; J gene: TRBJ1-2; D gene: .; CDR3 protein: CAWSKERGGVSYGYTF; CDR3 DNA: TGTGCCTGGAGTAAAGAAAGGGGGGGGGTGAGCTATGGCTACACCTTC
V gene: TRBV9; J gene: TRBJ2-1; D gene: TRBD1; CDR3 protein: CASSEGANEQFF; CDR3 DNA: TGTGCCAGCAGCGAGGGGGCTAATGAGCAGTTCTTC
V gene: TRBV4-1; J gene: TRBJ1-1; D gene: TRBD1; CDR3 protein: CASSPTGTANDEAFF; CDR3 DNA: TGCGCCAGCAGCCCCACCGGGACAGCGAATGATGAAGCTTTCTTT
V gene: TRBV27; J gene: TRBJ2-5; D gene: .; CDR3 protein: CASSPYLGGKETQYF; CDR3 DNA: TGTGCCAGCAGTCCCTACTTGGGGGGAAAAGAGACCCAGTACTTC
V gene: TRBV19; J gene: TRBJ1-1; D gene: .; CDR3 protein: CASRRSVNTEAFF; CDR3 DNA: TGTGCCAGTAGGCGGTCAGTGAACACTGAAGCTTTCTTT
V gene: TRBV5-4; J gene: TRBJ1-1; D gene: .; CDR3 protein: CASSLEVQMNTEAFF; CDR3 DNA: TGTGCCAGCAGCTTGGAGGTACAGATGAACACTGAAGCTTTCTTT
V gene: TRBV6-5; J gene: TRBJ1-3; D gene: .; CDR3 protein: CASSRTGSGNTIYF; CDR3 DNA: TGTGCCAGCAGCCGTACCGGCTCTGGAAACACCATATATTTT
V gene: TRBV4-2; J gene: TRBJ2-1; D gene: .; CDR3 protein: CASSQENPGSPYNEQFF; CDR3 DNA: TGTGCCAGCAGCCAAGAAAACCCCGGGAGTCCCTACAATGAGCAGTTCTTC
V gene: TRBV27; J gene: TRBJ2-7; D gene: TRBD1; CDR3 protein: CASKRTGLGNEQYF; CDR3 DNA: TGTGCCAGCAAACGGACAGGGCTGGGCAACGAGCAGTACTTC
V gene: TRBV5-6; J gene: TRBJ2-7; D gene: TRBD2; CDR3 protein: CASSLKGLAYEQYF; CDR3 DNA: TGTGCCAGCAGCCTAAAGGGACTAGCCTACGAGCAGTACTTC
V gene: TRBV9; J gene: TRBJ2-7; D gene: .; CDR3 protein: CASSSRVGGREQYF; CDR3 DNA: TGTGCCAGCAGCTCACGGGTGGGGGGTCGCGAGCAGTACTTC
V gene: TRBV6-5; J gene: TRBJ2-3; D gene: .; CDR3 protein: CASSYGGSTDTQYF; CDR3 DNA: TGTGCCAGCAGTTACGGCGGAAGCACAGATACGCAGTATTTT
V gene: TRBV30; J gene: TRBJ2-5; D gene: .; CDR3 protein: CAWSVSSPETQYF; CDR3 DNA: TGTGCCTGGAGTGTTAGCTCCCCCGAGACCCAGTACTTC